One sample yielded the 14 T cell receptor beta chains listed below, sequenced in a study of siplizumab effects on memory and regulatory T cells. Assay: immunoSEQ multiplex PCR; the TCRdb copy retains only in-frame clones and omits some. The sample lists tens of thousands of clones, 80% to 90% occurring once. The specimen sequenced was Tregs sorted from blood. All receptors derive from a human donor in good health.

The CDR3 nucleotides are TGTGCCAGCAGCCTTGTATCCGATGCATGGTCCTACGAGCAGTACTTC. Translated: CASSLVSDAWSYEQYF. The V and J genes are TRBV5-6 and TRBJ2-7; no definite D call. Germline assignment: CDR1 SGHDT and CDR2 YYEEEE. The CDR3 consists of 16 residues. The V end was cut by 4 bases, the J end by 1 base, with 18 bases between.

V is TRBV6-1 and J is TRBJ2-6; 8 bases match TRBD1. The CDR3 covers 18 residues. With V trimmed by 3 bases and J by 4 bases, 11 bases remained unmatched. CDR1 is MNHNS and CDR2 is SASEGT in the germline V gene. The CDR3 is CASSDRQGPRMGANVLTF. The CDR3 bases are TGTGCCAGCAGTGACCGACAGGGGCCAAGAATGGGGGCCAACGTCCTGACTTTC.

This chain uses TRBV5-6 with TRBJ1-5; possibly TRBD1 for D (5 bases). Germline CDR1 is SGHDT and CDR2 is YYEEEE. Trimming shortened V by 2 bases and J by 6 bases, and 12 bases separated the two germline ends. The CDR3 covers 14 residues. Here the CDR3 DNA reads TGTGCCAGCAGCTTACGAAAGGGGATTCAGCCCCAGCATTTT. Encoded protein: CASSLRKGIQPQHF.

The V call is TRBV2, the J call TRBJ1-1, with unresolved D. Germline CDR1 SNHLY, CDR2 FYNNEI. V dropped 4 bases and J dropped 0 bases, with 6 bases sitting between them. This CDR3 region has 13 residues. The CDR3, as DNA: TGTGCCAGCAGTGTGGGGATGAACACTGAAGCTTTCTTT. It specifies CASSVGMNTEAFF.

This clone was seen just once. The J gene is TRBJ1-5, the V gene TRBV28; D is unclear. Germline loops: CDR1 MDHEN, CDR2 SYDVKM. The CDR3 consists of 13 residues. Between the trimmed V and J ends, which lost 10 bases and 2 bases, there was a span of 12 bases. As DNA, the CDR3 is TGTGCCATCCGGGGAACAGGCAATCAGCCCCAGCATTTT. Translation gives CAIRGTGNQPQHF.

The chain couples TRBV11-3 to TRBJ2-5; 9 bases match TRBD2. The trim removed 4 bases at V and 5 bases at J, leaving 11 bases unmatched. Looked up from germline, CDR1 is SGHNT and CDR2 is YENEEA. The CDR3 sequence is 16 residues long. The DNA of the CDR3 is TGTGCCAGCAGCTCCGGAATACTAGCGGGCGGGGAGACCCAGTACTTC. Its protein product is CASSSGILAGGETQYF.

The rearrangement joins TRBV29-1 to TRBJ1-1; a weak D match, TRBD1 (5 bases). CDR3 length equals 11 residues. V was pared by 4 bases and J by 5 bases, with 8 bases between. CDR1 and CDR2 from the germline V gene are SQVTM and ANQGSEA. CDR3 protein: CSVVSGTEAFF. The CDR3 bases are TGCAGCGTTGTGTCAGGGACTGAAGCTTTCTTT.

This chain links TRBV5-1 with TRBJ2-1, with a tentative D call TRBD2 (6 bases). V lost 2 bases to trimming and J lost 3 bases, with 21 bases between them. The CDR3 totals 18 residues. CDR1 and CDR2 from the germline V gene are SGHRS and YFSETQ. The CDR3 DNA reads as TGCGCCAGCAGCTTATGGGGGGTACTAGTAGGGGTCTACAATGAGCAGTTCTTC. Translation: CASSLWGVLVGVYNEQFF.

This clone was found once. This chain links TRBV18 with TRBJ2-7; tentative D call: TRBD2 (5 bases). Looked up from germline, CDR1 is KGHSH and CDR2 is LQKENI. The V gene lost 3 bases and the J gene lost 7 bases, with 19 bases spanning the gap. The CDR3 length is 15 residues. The CDR3 DNA sequence: TGTGCCAGCTCACCGATTGTCGGAGGATATGGGGAGCAGTACTTC. Translation: CASSPIVGGYGEQYF.

The chain combines TRBV28 with TRBJ1-2; D remains ambiguous. Germline CDR1 MDHEN, CDR2 SYDVKM. Trimming pared 5 bases from V and 8 bases from J, leaving 12 bases between. The CDR3 has 12 residues. The CDR3 DNA reads TGTGCCAGCAGTCCGTTCATGTACGGCTACACCTTC. It is translated as CASSPFMYGYTF.

This clone appeared once. The gene calls are TRBV28 and TRBJ2-5; D is tentatively TRBD1 or TRBD2 (6 bases each). Germline CDR1 and CDR2: MDHEN and SYDVKM. This CDR3 has 12 amino acids. Deletions cut 6 bases from V and 5 bases from J, with 10 bases between. CDR3 region: CASSRGGETQYF. The DNA for the CDR3 is TGTGCCAGCAGCCGAGGGGGGGAGACCCAGTACTTC.

The rearrangement uses TRBV19 and TRBJ1-5; possibly TRBD1 for D (5 bases). The CDR3 spans 12 residues. The V and J ends lost 8 bases and 11 bases respectively, with 16 bases between them. In germline, CDR1 is LNHDA, CDR2 SQIVND (reference sequence). The CDR3 region is CASGPGGVSQHF. The CDR3 DNA sequence: TGTGCCAGTGGCCCTGGGGGGGTGTCCCAGCATTTT.

V gene TRBV4-2 combines with J gene TRBJ1-2; D is perhaps TRBD1 (5 bases). V lost 0 bases and J 5 bases, leaving 13 bases between the germline ends. Germline V gene sequence: CDR1 LGHNA, CDR2 YNFKEQ. The CDR3 has 15 amino acids. The CDR3 loop reads CASSQDPQGAYGYTF. DNA for the CDR3: TGTGCCAGCAGCCAAGATCCCCAGGGAGCTTATGGCTACACCTTC.

The CDR3 DNA reads as TGTGCTAGTGGTTTTTGGCCCGCGAACACCGGGGAGCTGTTTTTT. Translated: CASGFWPANTGELFF. The chain links TRBV12-5 to TRBJ2-2; the D is unclear. The germline V and J ends were trimmed by 3 bases and 0 bases, with 8 bases remaining between them. The CDR3 has 15 residues. Germline V gene data show CDR1 as LGHNT and CDR2 as FRNRAP. Supplemented by reference TRBV12-5 and TRBJ2-2, the full variable domain reads DARVTQTPRHKVTEMGQEVTMRCQPILGHNTVFWYRQTMMQGLELLAYFRNRAPLDDSGMPKDRFSAEMPDATLATLKIQPSEPRDSAVYFCASGFWPANTGELFFGEGSRLTVL.